These T cell receptor beta chains were read from a single sample in a study of radiation and T cells in renal cell carcinoma. TCRdb's copy holds only in-frame clones and misses some; the assay was immunoSEQ multiplex PCR. The table lists 87,000 or so clones, 86% of them singletons. This specimen was blood, taken from a patient whose treatment included radiotherapy and nephrectomy. The receptors were gathered from a man in his fifties or sixties with renal cell carcinoma. Each CDR3 is given with its conserved first and last residue. D genes are given only for firm matches. Only some rows state a clone size, as once, few, many or a class for expanded clones.

j_call,clone_size,v_call,d_call,cdr3_nt,cdr3_aa
TRBJ2-7,NA,TRBV4-2,NA,TGTGCCAGCAGCCAAGGGACCGCAACAGTTTACGAGCAGTACTTC,CASSQGTATVYEQYF
TRBJ2-1,NA,TRBV7-9,NA,TGTGCCAGCAGCGGAGCCGGGGCCTCCTACAATGAGCAGTTCTTC,CASSGAGASYNEQFF
TRBJ1-1,NA,TRBV7-2,NA,TGTGCCAGCAGCTTAGTGGCGAACACTGAAGCTTTCTTT,CASSLVANTEAFF
TRBJ1-4,NA,TRBV7-9,TRBD1,TGTGCCAGCAGCTTAGGGACAGGGGACGAAAAACTGTTTTTT,CASSLGTGDEKLFF
TRBJ2-7,once,TRBV10-3,TRBD1,TGTGCCACCGGACAGGGCCACGAGCAGTACTTC,CATGQGHEQYF
TRBJ1-2,NA,TRBV7-2,TRBD1,TGTGCCAGCAGCTTAGCATATACACAGGGGGCTGCTTATGGCTACACCTTC,CASSLAYTQGAAYGYTF
TRBJ2-1,NA,TRBV6-6,NA,TGTGCCAGCAGTCCCCAAGGGGACGAGCAGTTCTTC,CASSPQGDEQFF
TRBJ2-5,NA,TRBV5-1,NA,TGCGCCAGCAGCTTTTCCGGACAGCAAGAGACCCAGTACTTC,CASSFSGQQETQYF
TRBJ2-7,NA,TRBV25-1,NA,TGTGCCAGCAGGGCCTTCGGGGGATTGAGGGAGCAGTACTTC,CASRAFGGLREQYF
TRBJ2-5,NA,TRBV2,TRBD2,TGTGCCAGCAGTGATAGCGGGAGTTCGGGGGAGACCCAGTACTTC,CASSDSGSSGETQYF
TRBJ2-7,once,TRBV29-1,NA,TGCAGCGTTGGAGGACAGTACTCCTACGAGCAGTACTTC,CSVGGQYSYEQYF
TRBJ2-7,NA,TRBV10-3,NA,TGTGCCATCAGTGAGGGGGTACACGAGCAGTACTTC,CAISEGVHEQYF
TRBJ2-4,NA,TRBV29-1,NA,TGCAGCGTTGATGACGAGGACAGTCTAGCCAAAAACATTCAGTACTTC,CSVDDEDSLAKNIQYF
TRBJ1-2,once,TRBV30,NA,TGTGCCTGGAGGGCGGCAGGGAGGTATGGCTACACCTTC,CAWRAAGRYGYTF
TRBJ2-5,NA,TRBV28,TRBD1,TGTGCCAGCAATCCGGACAGGTTGGGCGAGACCCAGTACTTC,CASNPDRLGETQYF
TRBJ2-3,NA,TRBV7-9,TRBD2,TGTGCCAGCAGCTTATTAGCGGGAGGCACAGATACGCAGTATTTT,CASSLLAGGTDTQYF
TRBJ2-7,once,TRBV15,NA,TGTGCCACCAGCAGAGACAGGTTCGGCTCCTACGAGCAGTACTTC,CATSRDRFGSYEQYF
TRBJ2-7,NA,TRBV28,NA,TGTGCCAGCAGCCGGGGCGGTACCTACGAGCAGTACTTC,CASSRGGTYEQYF
TRBJ2-1,NA,TRBV9,TRBD2,TGTGCCAGCAGCGTATTGCGGGAGGTCACCTACAATGAGCAGTTCTTC,CASSVLREVTYNEQFF
TRBJ2-5,few,TRBV29-1,NA,TGCAGCTCTACAGGGCCCGACCTACAAGAGACCCAGTACTTC,CSSTGPDLQETQYF
TRBJ2-5,NA,TRBV6-5,NA,TGTGCCAGCAGTCGGACACCCGTCCAAGAGACCCAGTACTTC,CASSRTPVQETQYF
TRBJ2-1,NA,TRBV30,TRBD2,TGTGCCTGGAGTGTCCGGGGGGGCTTAGGCAATGAGCAGTTCTTC,CAWSVRGGLGNEQFF
TRBJ2-5,NA,TRBV9,NA,TGTGCCAGCAGCGTAGGAACGGTTGGGGCACAAGAGACCCAGTACTTC,CASSVGTVGAQETQYF
TRBJ2-7,few,TRBV29-1,TRBD1,TGCAGCGTCAAAGGGGGGCAGGGGGCGACCCCCCAGTACTTC,CSVKGGQGATPQYF